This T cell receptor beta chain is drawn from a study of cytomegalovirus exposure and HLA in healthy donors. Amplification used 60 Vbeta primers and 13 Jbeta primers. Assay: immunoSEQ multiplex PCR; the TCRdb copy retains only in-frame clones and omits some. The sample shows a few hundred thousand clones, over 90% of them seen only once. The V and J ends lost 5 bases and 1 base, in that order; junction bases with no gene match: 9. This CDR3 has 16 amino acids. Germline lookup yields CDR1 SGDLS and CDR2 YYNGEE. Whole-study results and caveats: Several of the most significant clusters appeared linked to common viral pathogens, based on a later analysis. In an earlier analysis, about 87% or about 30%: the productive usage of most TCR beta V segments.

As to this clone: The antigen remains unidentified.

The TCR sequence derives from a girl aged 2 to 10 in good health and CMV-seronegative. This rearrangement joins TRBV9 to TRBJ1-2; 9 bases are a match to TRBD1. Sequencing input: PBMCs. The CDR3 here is CASSAPRDRVNYGYTF. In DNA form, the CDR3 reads TGTGCCAGCAGTGCCCCCCGGGACAGGGTTAACTATGGCTACACCTTC.